The clone carrying this TCR beta chain was counted at least ten times. Its antigen is not known. These data belong to a study of identical twins. Findings and caveats of the study: Out-of-frame alpha sequences shared between twins exhibited an excess of low generation probability. A lower insertion count was a feature of abundant cord blood beta clonotypes, with no such feature in memory repertoires.

TCRdb passed the 5' RACE reads through MiXCR, listing each CDR3 protein once. The sample lists a few hundred thousand distinct CDR3 sequences; about 10% were seen once. This sequence originates from a woman in her forties or fifties in good health. Sequencing used naive T cells sorted from blood.

Written as DNA, the CDR3 is TGTGCCAGCAAAGGTCCTAATGAAAAACTGTTTTTT. Translating gives CASKGPNEKLFF. J is TRBJ1-4 and V is TRBV2; D uncertain. Trimming shortened V by 7 bases and J by 3 bases, and 6 bases separated the two germline ends. CDR3 length: 12 amino acids. Per germline, CDR1 SNHLY and CDR2 FYNNEI. Looking up the rest from reference TRBV2 and TRBJ1-4 gives the full variable domain: EPEVTQTPSHQVTQMGQEVILRCVPISNHLYFYWYRQILGQKVEFLVSFYNNEISEKSEIFDDQFSVERPDGSNFTLKIRSTKLEDSAMYFCASKGPNEKLFFGSGTQLSVL.